These 9 T cell receptor beta chains came from one sample sequenced in a study of blood T cell repertoires in COVID-19. The data were produced by immunoSEQ multiplex PCR, yet TCRdb's version contains in-frame clones alone and is incomplete. This sample has over 250,000 clones; around nine tenths occur once, and the top ten carry 0.9% to 1%. The sample was peripheral blood. All receptors derive from a woman between 40 and 50 years old who had recovered from COVID-19.

V is TRBV6-5 and J is TRBJ2-5, with TRBD1 matching 8 bases. Germline loops: CDR1 MNHEY, CDR2 SVGAGI. V gave up 6 bases and J gave up 5 bases; unmatched junction bases: 8. The length of the CDR3 is 14 residues. The CDR3 bases are TGTGCCAGCAGAAAACAGGGGGGCGGGGAGACCCAGTACTTC. Translating it yields CASRKQGGGETQYF.

V and J are TRBV23-1 and TRBJ2-7, with 7 bases fitting TRBD2. TRBV23-1 is an ORF, with its function uncertain. The CDR3 sequence is 14 residues long. Trimming took 4 bases from V and 4 from J; bases not matched to a gene: 7. CDR3 sequence: CASSRGGSGYEQYV. The DNA of the CDR3 is TGCGCCAGCAGTCGGGGAGGGTCCGGTTACGAGCAGTACGTC.

The chain is built from TRBV11-3 and TRBJ2-2; TRBD2 aligns across 10 bases. V lost 5 bases to trimming and J lost 6 bases; unmatched junction nucleotides: 9. Per the germline V gene, CDR1 is SGHNT and CDR2 is YENEEA. CDR3 size: 16 residues. As DNA, the CDR3 is TGTGCCAGCAGCCAAGCGGGAGGGCCTTATGCCGGGGAGCTGTTTTTT. Its protein product is CASSQAGGPYAGELFF.

This chain joins TRBV29-1 and TRBJ1-1; 10 positions match TRBD1. The CDR3 runs 15 residues. V shed 7 bases and J 4 bases; nucleotides not matched to a gene: 12. Germline values: CDR1 SQVTM, CDR2 ANQGSEA. Written as DNA, the CDR3 is TGCAGCGCCGCCGGGACAGGGGCCCCGGGCACTGAAGCTTTCTTT. This encodes CSAAGTGAPGTEAFF.

The CDR3 DNA sequence: TGTGCCAGCAGTCGTACAGGGCGGGCTAATGAAAAACTGTTTTTT. Amino acid sequence: CASSRTGRANEKLFF. The chain uses TRBV25-1 and TRBJ1-4, with D possibly being TRBD1 (6 bases). V gave up 5 bases and J gave up 3 bases, with 13 bases separating them. Germline assignment: CDR1 MGHDK and CDR2 SYGVNS. The CDR3 totals 15 residues.

Note on this clone: Other nucleotide sequences from this sample produce the same CDR3. The chain has TRBV4-1 and TRBJ2-1; TRBD2 matches 14 bases. Germline V gene lookup returns CDR1 MGHRA and CDR2 YSYEKL. The ends lost 4 bases at V and 9 bases at J; junction bases unmatched: 5. The CDR3 is 15 residues long. The DNA for the CDR3 is TGCGCCAGCAGCCCGGGACTAGCGGGAGTGGGTGAGCAGTTCTTC. This encodes CASSPGLAGVGEQFF.

The rearrangement uses TRBV6-4 and TRBJ1-2, with 12 bases aligning to TRBD1. The CDR3 has 15 residues. V lost 6 bases to trimming and J lost 4 bases; unmatched junction nucleotides: 6. Germline values: CDR1 MRHNA, CDR2 SNTAGT. The CDR3 nucleotides read TGTGCCAGCAGCCCCGGGACAGGGGGCGGCTATGGCTACACCTTC. Amino acid sequence: CASSPGTGGGYGYTF.

The chain couples TRBV6-2 or TRBV6-3 to TRBJ2-7, with D possibly matching TRBD2 (5 bases). V gave up 2 bases and J gave up 9 bases, with 23 bases separating them. Germline CDR1 MNHEY, CDR2 SVGEGT. The CDR3 spans 16 residues. Written as DNA, the CDR3 is TGTGCCAGCAGTTACGCCAAGTGGGGAGCCCTACGAGGGCAGTACTTC. Translation: CASSYAKWGALRGQYF.

This clone was counted only a few times. The germline gene is not matched at one end of the junction; a read error may be the cause. The J gene is TRBJ1-6, the V gene TRBV7-7; D ambiguous. Per germline, CDR1 SSHAT and CDR2 FNYEAQ (reference sequence). This CDR3 is 17 amino acids long. The CDR3 sequence: CASSLATPSSYNSPLHF. The DNA of the CDR3 is TGTGCTAGCAGCTTAGCGACACCGAGCTCCTATAATTCACCCCTCCACTTT.